One and the same sample provided the 14 T cell receptor beta chains below, sequenced in a study of blood T cell repertoires in COVID-19. TCRdb keeps only in-frame clones here, not all; method: immunoSEQ multiplex PCR. The sample consists of some 170,000 clones, more than 70% of them appearing once. Source material: PBMCs or T cells enriched from blood (not recorded which). The receptors here all came from a man in his forties or fifties who had recovered from COVID-19.

With respect to this clone: This same CDR3 is encoded by further DNA sequences in the sample. The chain joins TRBV18 to TRBJ2-2, with D possibly matching TRBD1 (6 bases). The V end lost 3 bases, the J end lost 1 base, and 6 bases lay between the germline ends. This CDR3 spans 14 amino acids. Per the germline V gene, CDR1 is KGHSH and CDR2 is LQKENI. The DNA of the CDR3 is TGTGCCAGCTCACCGACAGGGAACACCGGGGAGCTGTTTTTT. Amino acid sequence: CASSPTGNTGELFF. The whole variable domain, filled in from reference TRBV18 and TRBJ2-2, reads NAGVMQNPRHLVRRRGQEARLRCSPMKGHSHVYWYRQLPEEGLKFMVYLQKENIIDESGMPKERFSAEFPKEGPSILRIQQVVRGDSAAYFCASSPTGNTGELFFGEGSRLTVL.

This clone showed up just once. The chain links TRBV30 to TRBJ1-1; no clear D gene. The CDR3 spans 14 residues. V was trimmed by 3 bases and J by 7 bases, leaving 18 bases between them. Germline loops: CDR1 GTSNPN, CDR2 SVGIG (reference sequence). CDR3 DNA: TGTGCCTGGAGGATTCTCCGGCGCGAGGGTGAAGCTTTCTTT. Translating it yields CAWRILRREGEAFF.

This sequence joins TRBV5-8 and TRBJ2-7; D possibly corresponds to TRBD1 (6 bases). V lost 0 bases and J lost 3, with 10 bases in between. The germline CDR1 and CDR2 sequences are SGHTS and YDEGEE. The CDR3 has 14 amino acids. CDR3: CASSLEVGGYEQYF. The CDR3 nucleotides are TGTGCCAGCAGCTTGGAGGTAGGGGGCTACGAGCAGTACTTC.

In this sample, this clone turned up once. The chain recombines TRBV24-1 with TRBJ1-1; TRBD1 aligns across 9 bases. The CDR3 runs to 13 residues. V was pared by 7 bases and J by 3 bases, with 2 bases of the junction left unmatched. In germline, CDR1 is KGHDR, CDR2 SFDVKD. CDR3 nucleotides: TGTGCCACCAGACAGGGGGCTGACACTGAAGCTTTCTTT. Translation gives CATRQGADTEAFF.

For the CDR3, the DNA is TGTGCCAGCAGCCAAACGGACAGGGGGGGCACCGGGGAGCTGTTTTTT. Its translation: CASSQTDRGGTGELFF. The chain links TRBV7-9 to TRBJ2-2; 10 bases match TRBD1. The CDR3 is made up of 16 amino acids. J gave up 4 bases and V 5 bases, and 7 bases lay outside the gene matches. Germline loops: CDR1 SEHNR, CDR2 FQNEAQ (reference sequence).

This chain links TRBV5-1 with TRBJ1-2; D is perhaps TRBD1 (5 bases). The CDR3 is 14 residues long. The V gene lost 4 bases and the J gene lost 9 bases, with 19 bases spanning the gap. The V gene's germline CDR1 is SGHRS and CDR2 YFSETQ. CDR3 residues: CASSADWDSPSYTF. The CDR3 DNA is TGCGCCAGCAGCGCCGATTGGGACTCTCCCAGCTACACCTTC.

Only one count was recorded for this clone. This CDR3 reads CASTPGGNTEAFF. The DNA of the CDR3 is TGTGCCAGCACCCCGGGGGGGAACACTGAAGCTTTCTTT. V usage is TRBV14 and J usage is TRBJ1-1, with D maybe TRBD1 (5 bases). CDR1 and CDR2 (germline): SGHDN, FVKESK. V was trimmed by 7 bases and J by 1 base, leaving 10 bases between them. This CDR3 has 13 residues.

The chain carries TRBV5-4 and TRBJ2-5; D ambiguous. Germline CDR1 reads SGHNT; CDR2 reads YYREEE (reference sequence). V was trimmed by 0 bases and J by 4 bases, leaving 10 bases between them. CDR3 length: 14 amino acids. The CDR3 nucleotides read TGTGCCAGCAGCTTGGCCATTCACGGAGAGACCCAGTACTTC. Translating gives CASSLAIHGETQYF.

The CDR3: CSVAIGGDYEQYF. CDR3 coding DNA: TGCAGCGTTGCCATCGGGGGGGACTACGAGCAGTACTTC. The genes are TRBV29-1 and TRBJ2-7, with 8 bases aligning to TRBD2. Unmatched junction bases numbered 5, after V lost 4 bases and J lost 3 bases. CDR1 SQVTM and CDR2 ANQGSEA come from the germline V gene. CDR3 length: 13 amino acids.

This clone was seen only a few times. V is TRBV7-9 and J is TRBJ2-1; 11 nucleotides align to TRBD2. The CDR3 is 15 amino acids. Trimming took 7 bases from V and 5 from J; bases not matched to a gene: 7. Per germline, CDR1 SEHNR and CDR2 FQNEAQ (reference sequence). CDR3: CASNQLAGVNNEQFF. The CDR3 DNA sequence: TGTGCCAGCAACCAACTAGCGGGGGTTAACAATGAGCAGTTCTTC.

The V gene is TRBV19, the J gene TRBJ2-2; D possibly corresponds to TRBD2 (6 bases). This CDR3 spans 15 amino acids. The germline CDR1 and CDR2 sequences are LNHDA and SQIVND (reference sequence). Trimming took 7 bases from V and 7 from J, leaving 19 bases between them. The CDR3: CASTPMGSGDGELFF. The CDR3 DNA sequence: TGTGCCAGTACCCCGATGGGTAGCGGTGACGGGGAGCTGTTTTTT. Full variable domain (rest looked up from reference TRBV19 and TRBJ2-2): DGGITQSPKYLFRKEGQNVTLSCEQNLNHDAMYWYRQDPGQGLRLIYYSQIVNDFQKGDIAEGYSVSREKKESFPLTVTSAQKNPTAFYLCASTPMGSGDGELFFGEGSRLTVL.

This clone was recorded many times. The V gene is TRBV19, the J gene TRBJ1-5, with 7 bases identical to TRBD1. The CDR3 is made up of 14 amino acids. Germline V gene data show CDR1 as LNHDA and CDR2 as SQIVND (reference sequence). V was clipped by 5 bases and J by 6 bases; unmatched bases: 7. The CDR3 bases are TGTGCCAGTAGTTTGGACAGGTGGGGTCAGCCCCAGCATTTT. It codes for CASSLDRWGQPQHF.

This chain links TRBV5-4 with TRBJ2-3; the match to TRBD2 covers 13 bases. V was pared by 4 bases and J by 2 bases, with 7 bases of the junction left unmatched. CDR1 is SGHNT, CDR2 YYREEE, per germline (reference sequence). This CDR3 comprises 17 residues. The CDR3 sequence is CASSVTSGGLSTDTQYF. CDR3 DNA sequence: TGTGCCAGCAGCGTGACTAGCGGGGGGCTATCCACAGATACGCAGTATTTT.

CDR3 amino acids: CASGSPYNEQFF. Written as DNA, the CDR3 is TGTGCTAGTGGTTCCCCGTACAATGAGCAGTTCTTC. The chain carries TRBV12-5 and TRBJ2-1; unclear D gene. This CDR3 spans 12 amino acids. Germline CDR1 reads LGHNT; CDR2 reads FRNRAP. V dropped 4 bases and J dropped 4 bases, with 5 bases sitting between them.